This TCR beta chain was recorded in a study of T cells in Graves' hyperthyroidism and ophthalmopathy. RNA transcripts were the template for amplifying TCR beta CDR3 regions. When the TCR CDR3 underwent first-round RT-PCR, the HTBI primer set was used. TCRdb called the multiplex PCR reads again in MiXCR, with one record for every CDR3 protein. Of hundreds of thousands of distinct CDR3 sequences in the sample, over 15% are singletons; the top ten hold under 35%. Study conclusions and caveats: Blood also showed most of the thyroid clonotypes that were expanded above 0.001. Classification by a 13 V-J model distinguished ophthalmopathy from stable hyperthyroidism.

Regarding this clonotype: Its matching antigen is unknown.

The germline V gene has CDR1 ENHRY and CDR2 SYGVKD. The V segment lost 8 bases and the J segment 7 bases; nucleotides outside the gene matches: 6. The CDR3 covers 14 residues. Source material for PBMCs was 9 to 10 ml fresh peripheral blood. The chain has TRBV10-3 and TRBJ2-1; 12 bases align to TRBD2. This TCR was sampled from a woman aged 18-29 years with Graves' ophthalmopathy. Sequenced input: blood. The CDR3 DNA is TGTGCCATCTCCGGACTAGCGGGGAGGAATGAGCAGTTCTTC. This encodes CAISGLAGRNEQFF.